These T cell receptor beta chains were read from a single sample in a study of blood T cell repertoires in COVID-19. The data were produced by immunoSEQ multiplex PCR, yet TCRdb's version contains in-frame clones alone and is incomplete. In the table there are some 100,000 clones, around 86% of which are singletons. The specimen was PBMCs or T cells enriched from blood (not recorded which). Receptors originate from a woman between 45 and 60 years old who had recovered from COVID-19. The CDR3 runs from the conserved cysteine through the conserved F or W. Each record gives: V gene, D gene, clone size, J gene, CDR3 DNA, CDR3 protein. The D gene is left open where the match is weak. A clone size is listed for some rows: how often the clone was seen (once, few, many), or a class if it is expanded.

v_gene: TRBV20-1
d_gene: -
abundance: few
j_gene: TRBJ1-5
CDR3nt: TGCAGTGCTAGTTCCGGCAATCAGCCCCAGCATTTT
CDR3aa: CSASSGNQPQHF

v_gene: TRBV5-4
d_gene: TRBD1
abundance: few
j_gene: TRBJ2-6
CDR3nt: TGTGCCAGCAGCTTGGGGACAGGGGGCCGTGGGGCCAACGTCCTGACTTTC
CDR3aa: CASSLGTGGRGANVLTF

v_gene: TRBV6-5
d_gene: TRBD1
abundance: -
j_gene: TRBJ2-7
CDR3nt: TGTGCCAGCAGCCCAACGGGACAGGGACTCTACGAGCAGTACTTC
CDR3aa: CASSPTGQGLYEQYF

v_gene: TRBV2
d_gene: TRBD1
abundance: -
j_gene: TRBJ2-7
CDR3nt: TGTGCCAGCGGGGGGGGACAGGGGTCCTACGAGCAGTACTTC
CDR3aa: CASGGGQGSYEQYF

v_gene: TRBV28
d_gene: TRBD1
abundance: -
j_gene: TRBJ1-3
CDR3nt: TGTGCCAGCAGTTACAGGGGACGGGGCTCTGGAAACACCATATATTTT
CDR3aa: CASSYRGRGSGNTIYF

v_gene: TRBV5-1
d_gene: TRBD2
abundance: -
j_gene: TRBJ2-1
CDR3nt: TGCGCCAGCAGCTCCGCTCTTACTAGCGGGGTTTACAATGAGCAGTTCTTC
CDR3aa: CASSSALTSGVYNEQFF

v_gene: TRBV7-3
d_gene: TRBD1
abundance: -
j_gene: TRBJ1-4
CDR3nt: TGTGCCAGCAGCCGTACAGGGGGAAATGAAAAACTGTTTTTT
CDR3aa: CASSRTGGNEKLFF

v_gene: TRBV2
d_gene: -
abundance: -
j_gene: TRBJ2-3
CDR3nt: TGTGCCAGCGGTAGAACTATCCTCACAGATACGCAGTATTTT
CDR3aa: CASGRTILTDTQYF

v_gene: TRBV2
d_gene: TRBD1
abundance: -
j_gene: TRBJ1-5
CDR3nt: TGTGCCAGCAGGGGGACAGGGCCCAATCAGCCCCAGCATTTT
CDR3aa: CASRGTGPNQPQHF

v_gene: TRBV16
d_gene: -
abundance: -
j_gene: TRBJ2-7
CDR3nt: TGTGCCAGCAGCCTATCCGGGACTCCAACCTACGAGCAGTACTTC
CDR3aa: CASSLSGTPTYEQYF

v_gene: TRBV7-9
d_gene: -
abundance: -
j_gene: TRBJ2-7
CDR3nt: TGTGCCAGCAGCCCGGGGGACGAGCGTGAGCAGTACTTC
CDR3aa: CASSPGDEREQYF

v_gene: TRBV7-9
d_gene: TRBD2
abundance: -
j_gene: TRBJ2-1
CDR3nt: TGTGCCAGCAGCATCGGGACTAGCGGGGGGAATGAGCAGTTCTTC
CDR3aa: CASSIGTSGGNEQFF

v_gene: TRBV30
d_gene: TRBD1
abundance: -
j_gene: TRBJ1-2
CDR3nt: TGTGCCTGGGCTCCGAACCGGGACAGGGGCAGCTACACCTTC
CDR3aa: CAWAPNRDRGSYTF